This T cell receptor (beta chain) was captured in a study of blood T cell repertoires in COVID-19. Turning to the study itself: Whether acute or convalescent, the COVID-19 samples came from the United States, Italy and Spain. From T cells, B-cell-depleted T cells, or PBMCs came the material, which was cDNA or gDNA.

How the authors handled the data: Cell counts per sample came from amplifying reference gene primers. TCRdb keeps only in-frame clones here, not all; method: immunoSEQ multiplex PCR. The D gene and trimming were derived from the DNA, and the V and J assignments and clone size from that table. This sample has fewer than 85,000 clones, with over 70% found just once. This clone was picked up one time. The CDR3 loop spans 16 amino acids. V lost 4 bases to trimming and J lost 1 base; unmatched junction nucleotides: 7. Looked up from germline, CDR1 is SGHDT and CDR2 is YYEEEE. The clonotype originates from a man aged 60 to 69 with acute or convalescent COVID-19. The rearrangement links TRBV5-6 to TRBJ2-2; TRBD1 aligns across 7 bases. The specimen sequenced was peripheral blood. The CDR3 DNA reads TGTGCCAGCAGCACCCGACAGGGATTGAACACCGGGGAGCTGTTTTTT. It yields the protein CASSTRQGLNTGELFF.